One T cell receptor (beta chain) is described in this entry. The target antigen is unknown. This entry belongs to a study of cytomegalovirus exposure and HLA in healthy donors. Study results and caveats: Cytomegalovirus association was listed for under 200 TCR beta chains.

Sequenced by immunoSEQ multiplex PCR; TCRdb stores in-frame clones only, minus some. Of about 92,000 clones listed, approximately 93% are singletons. Looked up from germline, CDR1 is MDHEN and CDR2 is SYDVKM. The CDR3 length is 17 residues. V dropped 7 bases and J dropped 5; count of bases not matched to a gene: 16. The sequence was obtained from a woman aged 30 to 39 in good health and CMV-seropositive. The V and J genes are TRBV28 and TRBJ2-2; 7 bases fit TRBD2. Input material: PBMCs. The CDR3 protein is CASNLVAGKTHTGELFF. The CDR3 bases are TGTGCCAGCAACTTAGTAGCGGGCAAGACGCATACCGGGGAGCTGTTTTTT.